The 19 T cell receptor beta chains in this list originate from one sample, sequenced in a study of blood T cell repertoires in COVID-19. Repertoires were generated with immunoSEQ multiplex PCR, while TCRdb's copy carries only in-frame clones and drops some. Here the sample spans approximately 350,000 clones, 70% to 90% being singletons. Sequenced: peripheral blood. These TCRs come from a man aged 35-49 years with acute or convalescent COVID-19.

The chain couples TRBV6-1 to TRBJ2-6; D is uncertain. Germline CDR1 is MNHNS and CDR2 is SASEGT. This CDR3 is 16 amino acids long. Trimming removed 0 bases from V and 0 bases from J, with 6 bases in between. The CDR3 here is CASSEALSSGANVLTF. The CDR3 bases are TGTGCCAGCAGTGAAGCGCTAAGCTCTGGGGCCAACGTCCTGACTTTC.

J is TRBJ1-6 and V is TRBV27; no definite D call. CDR3 length equals 16 residues. The V end was cut by 2 bases, the J end by 2 bases, with 10 bases between. CDR1 is MNHEY and CDR2 is SMNVEV in the germline V gene (reference sequence). The CDR3 bases are TGTGCCAGCAGTTTAATGGGGAGCGCCTATAATTCACCCCTCCACTTT. This codes for CASSLMGSAYNSPLHF.

V is TRBV6-2 or TRBV6-3 and J is TRBJ1-2; no firm D call. CDR3 length: 12 amino acids. V lost 4 bases to trimming and J lost 0 bases, with 3 bases between them. Germline V gives CDR1 MNHEY, CDR2 SVGEGT. The CDR3 coding sequence is TGTGCCAGCAGTTCCACTAACTATGGCTACACCTTC. This gives the protein CASSSTNYGYTF.

V and J are TRBV7-3 and TRBJ2-7, with 9 bases fitting TRBD1. V was clipped by 4 bases and J by 3 bases; unmatched bases: 4. The CDR3 consists of 14 residues. Germline CDR1 is SGHTA and CDR2 is FQGTGA. CDR3 protein: CASSSRDRVYEQYF. Written as DNA, the CDR3 is TGTGCCAGCAGCTCTCGGGACAGGGTCTACGAGCAGTACTTC.

The V call is TRBV9, the J call TRBJ1-6; perhaps TRBD1 as D (5 bases). This CDR3 has 17 residues. From germline, CDR1 is SGDLS and CDR2 YYNGEE. Trimming left V 3 bases short and J 7 bases short, with 20 bases between. The CDR3 nucleotides read TGTGCCAGCAGCGAAACAGGAGGCTGGGGGGGGAATTCACCCCTCCACTTT. Translated, it gives CASSETGGWGGNSPLHF. The complete variable domain, with remaining parts taken from reference TRBV9 and TRBJ1-6, reads DSGVTQTPKHLITATGQRVTLRCSPRSGDLSVYWYQQSLDQGLQFLIQYYNGEERAKGNILERFSAQQFPDLHSELNLSSLELGDSALYFCASSETGGWGGNSPLHFGNGTRLTVT.

This clone was seen a few times. The J gene is TRBJ1-1, the V gene TRBV10-3; 7 bases align to TRBD1. Germline CDR1 ENHRY, CDR2 SYGVKD. The CDR3 length is 13 residues. The V segment lost 2 bases and the J segment 4 bases; nucleotides outside the gene matches: 1. The CDR3 here is CAISEDRATEAFF. The DNA for the CDR3 is TGTGCCATCAGTGAGGACAGGGCCACTGAAGCTTTCTTT.

This clone occurred once. This rearrangement joins TRBV19 to TRBJ1-1; no definite D call. The germline V gene has CDR1 LNHDA and CDR2 SQIVND (reference sequence). The CDR3 is 14 residues long. With 1 base removed from V and 0 bases from J, the gap between germline ends came to 6 bases. The CDR3 sequence: CASSIGLMNTEAFF. The CDR3 DNA is TGTGCCAGTAGTATAGGACTGATGAACACTGAAGCTTTCTTT.

The J gene is TRBJ1-1, the V gene TRBV19; no reliable D call. Trimming took off 5 bases at V and 2 bases at J, with 12 bases between the two ends. CDR3 length: 14 residues. Germline CDR1 and CDR2: LNHDA and SQIVND (reference sequence). The chain's CDR3 is CASSPPGPNTEAFF. DNA for the CDR3: TGTGCCAGTAGTCCCCCCGGTCCAAACACTGAAGCTTTCTTT. The whole variable domain, filled in from reference TRBV19 and TRBJ1-1, reads DGGITQSPKYLFRKEGQNVTLSCEQNLNHDAMYWYRQDPGQGLRLIYYSQIVNDFQKGDIAEGYSVSREKKESFPLTVTSAQKNPTAFYLCASSPPGPNTEAFFGQGTRLTVV.

This sequence joins TRBV6-2 or TRBV6-3 and TRBJ2-3; weak D call: TRBD2 (5 bases). Trimming took off 10 bases at V and 2 bases at J, with 19 bases between the two ends. Germline V gives CDR1 MNHEY, CDR2 SVGEGT. The CDR3 has 15 amino acids. In DNA, the CDR3 is TGTGCCACAAGCCCATACGGGGAGTACACAGATACGCAGTATTTT. Translated, it gives CATSPYGEYTDTQYF.

The chain has TRBV19 and TRBJ1-3, with 7 bases aligning to TRBD1. The CDR3 has 16 residues. From germline, CDR1 is LNHDA and CDR2 SQIVND (reference sequence). The junction had 8 bases not matched to a gene; V was cut back by 6 bases and J by 0 bases. The CDR3 DNA sequence: TGTGCCAGTAGCGGAGGACAGGTGGTCTCTGGAAACACCATATATTTT. It encodes CASSGGQVVSGNTIYF.

The chain uses TRBV7-6 and TRBJ1-2; D is possibly TRBD1 (5 bases). The CDR3 has 13 amino acids. V lost 4 bases and J 4 bases, leaving 10 bases between the germline ends. Germline values: CDR1 SGHVS, CDR2 FNYEAQ. The CDR3 spells CASSSVGGYGYTF. The CDR3 DNA reads as TGTGCCAGCAGCTCAGTGGGGGGCTATGGCTACACCTTC.

Note on this clone: The junction departs from the called germline gene at one end, perhaps through a read error. This chain uses TRBV7-7 with TRBJ2-3; D unresolved. This CDR3 contains 13 residues. Germline CDR1 is SSHAT and CDR2 is FNYEAQ (reference sequence). CDR3 bases: TGTGCTAGCAGCTTAGCCCCAGGAGATACGCAGTATTTT. Its protein is CASSLAPGDTQYF. The entire variable domain, with the rest obtained from reference TRBV7-7 and TRBJ2-3, is as follows: GAGVSQSPRYKVTKRGQDVTLRCDPISSHATLYWYQQALGQGPEFLTYFNYEAQPDKSGLPSDRFSAERPEGSISTLTIQRTEQRDSAMYRCASSLAPGDTQYFGPGTRLTVL.

J is TRBJ2-2 and V is TRBV6-5, with D perhaps matching TRBD1 (6 bases). The CDR3 totals 14 residues. Trimming removed 6 bases at V and 3 bases at J, with 11 bases between. Germline V gene lookup returns CDR1 MNHEY and CDR2 SVGAGI. CDR3 DNA: TGTGCCAGCAGCTTCGGGACACACACCGGGGAGCTGTTTTTT. Protein: CASSFGTHTGELFF.

This chain links TRBV6-2 or TRBV6-3 with TRBJ2-1, with D perhaps matching TRBD2 (5 bases). Germline loops: CDR1 MNHEY, CDR2 SVGEGT. Trimming shortened V by 3 bases and J by 6 bases, and 9 bases separated the two germline ends. This CDR3 comprises 13 residues. Here the CDR3 DNA reads TGTGCCAGCAGTTATAAGGACTTCAATGAGCAGTTCTTC. Translating it yields CASSYKDFNEQFF.

This clone showed up just once. This chain joins TRBV18 and TRBJ2-1; 12 positions agree with TRBD2. CDR3 length: 16 residues. Germline CDR1 KGHSH, CDR2 LQKENI. J gave up 5 bases and V 2 bases, and 4 bases lay outside the gene matches. The CDR3 DNA reads TGTGCCAGCTCACCAGCCCTAGCGGGGGGGAACAATGAGCAGTTCTTC. Residues: CASSPALAGGNNEQFF.

The CDR3 region is CASSYGQLSSGNTIYF. CDR3 nucleotide sequence: TGTGCCAGCAGCTACGGACAGCTGAGCTCTGGAAACACCATATATTTT. The chain has TRBV5-6 and TRBJ1-3; D possibly corresponds to TRBD1 (6 bases). The germline gives CDR1 SGHDT, CDR2 YYEEEE. The V end was cut by 3 bases, the J end by 0 bases, with 13 bases between. The CDR3 contains 16 residues.

Turning to this clone: The same CDR3 is also encoded by other DNA sequences in this sample. The chain has TRBV27 and TRBJ2-7; 13 bases align to TRBD2. J lost 1 base, V lost 5 bases, and 2 bases had no gene match. The CDR3 has 15 amino acids. CDR1 is MNHEY, CDR2 SMNVEV, per germline (reference sequence). The CDR3 sequence is CASSLLAGGSYEQYF. In DNA, the CDR3 is TGTGCCAGCAGTCTACTAGCGGGAGGGTCCTACGAGCAGTACTTC.

V usage is TRBV7-8 and J usage is TRBJ1-2; a weak D match, TRBD1 (5 bases). The CDR3 consists of 14 residues. Germline V lookup: CDR1 SGHVS, CDR2 FQNEAQ. V was pared by 5 bases and J by 4 bases, with 14 bases between. The CDR3 here is CASSAEGALYGYTF. The CDR3 nucleotides are TGTGCCAGCAGCGCGGAAGGGGCCCTCTATGGCTACACCTTC.

V and J are TRBV28 and TRBJ1-2, with 7 positions matching TRBD1. Germline V gene sequence: CDR1 MDHEN, CDR2 SYDVKM. The junction had 9 bases not matched to a gene; V was cut back by 3 bases and J by 5 bases. The CDR3 spans 15 residues. CDR3 region: CASSLPHRGDYGYTF. The CDR3 DNA reads as TGTGCCAGCAGTTTGCCGCACAGGGGCGATTATGGCTACACCTTC.